Listed here are 14 T cell receptor beta chains from one sample, sequenced in a study of OX40 agonist ivuxolimab in advanced cancers. Sequencing was performed with immunoSEQ multiplex PCR; in TCRdb, only in-frame clones are kept and a portion is missing. The table shows about 70,000 clones, with approximately 78% occurring only once. The sequences come from CD4+ or CD8+ T cells sorted from blood, collected in a trial of the OX40 agonist ivuxolimab. These receptors all stem from an adult with an advanced solid tumor such as melanoma, head and neck, liver or kidney cancer.

The J gene is TRBJ2-1, the V gene TRBV7-3; 8 bases are a match to TRBD2. The CDR3 runs to 15 residues. The V segment lost 4 bases and the J segment 6 bases; nucleotides outside the gene matches: 8. Germline CDR1 and CDR2: SGHTA and FQGTGA. Here the CDR3 DNA reads TGTGCCAGCAGCTCCGCCGGGACTAGAATCAATGAGCAGTTCTTC. Translating it yields CASSSAGTRINEQFF.

The V and J genes are TRBV19 and TRBJ1-1; D ambiguous. V lost 7 bases to trimming and J lost 4 bases, with 13 bases between them. The germline gives CDR1 LNHDA, CDR2 SQIVND (reference sequence). CDR3 size: 13 residues. The CDR3 DNA sequence: TGTGCCAGTAAGTATAGGGAGGGCACTGAAGCTTTCTTT. Translating it yields CASKYREGTEAFF. The full variable domain, in which reference TRBV19 and TRBJ1-1 provide the parts outside the CDR3, is DGGITQSPKYLFRKEGQNVTLSCEQNLNHDAMYWYRQDPGQGLRLIYYSQIVNDFQKGDIAEGYSVSREKKESFPLTVTSAQKNPTAFYLCASKYREGTEAFFGQGTRLTVV.

There are a few counts of this clone. V and J are TRBV11-2 and TRBJ2-1, with D hard to call. The V and J ends lost 7 bases and 2 bases respectively, with 15 bases between them. Germline CDR1 reads SGHAT; CDR2 reads FQNNGV. This CDR3 has 15 residues. The CDR3 coding sequence is TGTGCCAGCACCTCCTGGCAGGTTACCTACAATGAGCAGTTCTTC. It encodes CASTSWQVTYNEQFF.

The chain couples TRBV28 to TRBJ2-7; perhaps TRBD1 as D (5 bases). CDR3 length: 11 amino acids. V was trimmed by 2 bases and J by 6 bases, leaving 5 bases between them. Germline assignment: CDR1 MDHEN and CDR2 SYDVKM. CDR3 amino acids: CASSLRGEQYF. CDR3 in DNA: TGTGCCAGCAGTTTAAGGGGCGAGCAGTACTTC.

J is TRBJ2-1 and V is TRBV29-1, with D possibly being TRBD2 (6 bases). The CDR3 has 13 amino acids. Trimming shortened V by 4 bases and J by 6 bases, and 13 bases separated the two germline ends. Germline V lookup: CDR1 SQVTM, CDR2 ANQGSEA. For the CDR3, the DNA is TGCAGCGTTGGTCCGGGAGTCGTCAATGAGCAGTTCTTC. This codes for CSVGPGVVNEQFF.

The J gene is TRBJ1-1, the V gene TRBV30; D gene uncertain. CDR1 is GTSNPN, CDR2 SVGIG, per germline (reference sequence). The CDR3 runs to 12 residues. V gave up 0 bases and J gave up 3 bases, with 5 bases separating them. This CDR3 is CAWSVRDTEAFF. For the CDR3, the DNA is TGTGCCTGGAGTGTACGTGACACTGAAGCTTTCTTT.

The J gene is TRBJ1-1, the V gene TRBV6-6; TRBD1 aligns across 10 bases. Germline values: CDR1 MNHNY, CDR2 SVGAGI (reference sequence). Germline trimming cut 5 bases from V and 5 bases from J; bases unmatched to any gene: 5. The CDR3 has 14 residues. CDR3 protein: CASSGQGEGTEAFF. The CDR3 DNA reads TGTGCCAGCAGTGGACAGGGGGAGGGTACTGAAGCTTTCTTT.

On this clone itself: One end of the junction fails to match germline, which may point to a read error. CDR3 in amino acids: CASSELRYRIF. DNA of the CDR3: TGTGCCAGCAGTGAATTAAGGTATCGGATCTTC. The chain recombines TRBV2 with TRBJ2-1, with no clear D. The germline V gene has CDR1 SNHLY and CDR2 FYNNEI. The CDR3 is made up of 11 amino acids.

This clone occurred once. CDR3 residues: CASSSTSGVGELFF. CDR3 DNA sequence: TGTGCCAGCAGCTCTACTTCAGGGGTGGGGGAGCTGTTTTTT. The chain couples TRBV11-3 to TRBJ2-2; tentatively, D is TRBD1 (6 bases). V shed 4 bases and J shed 8 bases, with 14 bases lying between them. The CDR3 has 14 amino acids. Germline V gene lookup returns CDR1 SGHNT and CDR2 YENEEA.

The chain is built from TRBV7-2 and TRBJ2-7; TRBD2 matches at 16 bases. V shed 6 bases and J 2 bases; nucleotides not matched to a gene: 7. This CDR3 has 17 residues. In germline, CDR1 is SGHTA, CDR2 FQGNSA. Here the CDR3 DNA reads TGTGCCAGCAGGGGGACTAGCGGGAGGGCCGGGGCCTACGAGCAGTACTTC. Its protein is CASRGTSGRAGAYEQYF.

V is TRBV6-5 and J is TRBJ1-5; D is unresolved. Germline V gene data show CDR1 as MNHEY and CDR2 as SVGAGI. This CDR3 region has 14 residues. Trimming left V 2 bases short and J 4 bases short, with 9 bases between. CDR3 residues: CASSYLGQNQPQHF. The CDR3 DNA reads TGTGCCAGCAGTTACCTAGGGCAGAATCAGCCCCAGCATTTT.

The chain recombines TRBV4-2 with TRBJ2-3; D ambiguous. V lost 4 bases and J 2 bases, leaving 13 bases between the germline ends. This CDR3 comprises 15 residues. Germline V gene sequence: CDR1 LGHNA, CDR2 YNFKEQ. CDR3 bases: TGTGCCAGCAGCCTTCACGGGCTGGCCACAGATACGCAGTATTTT. Amino acid sequence: CASSLHGLATDTQYF.

The chain is built from TRBV7-2 and TRBJ2-7; maybe TRBD1 (7 bases). V lost 5 bases and J 1 base, leaving 12 bases between the germline ends. This CDR3 comprises 14 residues. The germline V gene encodes CDR1 SGHTA and CDR2 FQGNSA. The CDR3 reads CASSPQGGSYEQYF. CDR3 sequence (DNA): TGTGCCAGCAGCCCCCAGGGGGGTTCCTACGAGCAGTACTTC.

This chain joins TRBV7-9 and TRBJ2-3; 13 bases map to TRBD2. Trimming cost V 9 bases and J 3 bases; bases outside gene matches: 9. This CDR3 region has 16 residues. Germline CDR1 is SEHNR and CDR2 is FQNEAQ (reference sequence). This CDR3 is CASKPGLAGVTDTQYF. The DNA for the CDR3 is TGTGCCAGTAAGCCAGGACTAGCGGGAGTGACAGATACGCAGTATTTT.